A selection of T cell receptor beta chains follows, all from one sample in a study of blood T cells in healthy people across ages. TCRdb re-derived calls from the 5' RACE reads in MiXCR, one entry per CDR3 protein. The sample includes under 2 million distinct CDR3 sequences, around 36% of them seen just once. Sequencing input: blood. The origin of the receptors is a woman in her 30s in good health. The CDR3 runs from the conserved cysteine through the conserved F or W. The order of the fields is clone size, D gene, J gene, V gene, CDR3 protein, CDR3 DNA. A D gene is named only where the DNA matches it firmly. Clone size appears in some rows only: once, few, many, or a class for an expanded clone.

few NA TRBJ2-5 TRBV7-9 CASSLSRDFQETQYF TGTGCCAGCAGCTTATCCCGGGACTTCCAAGAGACCCAGTACTTC
few TRBD1 TRBJ2-7 TRBV10-3 CAISDLDRLQHEQYF TGTGCCATCAGTGACCTGGACAGGTTGCAACACGAGCAGTACTTC
few NA TRBJ2-3 TRBV7-2 CASSPQVVTDTQYF TGTGCCAGCAGCCCCCAGGTAGTCACAGATACGCAGTATTTT
many NA TRBJ2-5 TRBV9 CASGDQETQYF TGTGCCAGCGGGGACCAAGAGACCCAGTACTTC
few NA TRBJ1-2 TRBV3-1 CDSSQERSFWEFNYGYTF TGTGACAGCAGCCAAGAAAGGTCGTTCTGGGAATTCAACTATGGCTACACCTTC
few NA TRBJ2-3 TRBV24-1 CATSDSRLGTDTQYF TGTGCCACCAGTGATTCAAGGCTAGGCACAGATACGCAGTATTTT
few NA TRBJ2-7 TRBV5-1 CASSLDSSSLYEQYF TGCGCCAGCAGCTTAGACTCCTCTTCCCTCTACGAGCAGTACTTC
many NA TRBJ2-3 TRBV29-1 CSVETGTDTQYF TGCAGCGTTGAAACAGGCACAGATACGCAGTATTTT
NA NA TRBJ1-2 TRBV14 CASSHRISRYGYTF TGTGCCAGCAGCCACCGGATATCCCGCTATGGCTACACCTTC
once NA TRBJ1-1 TRBV19 CASSPKQGPRTEAFF TGTGCCAGTAGTCCTAAACAGGGTCCGCGCACTGAAGCTTTCTTT
NA NA TRBJ2-7 TRBV20-1 CSATWGGQSCEQYF TGCAGTGCCACGTGGGGTGGCCAATCCTGCGAGCAGTACTTC
NA NA TRBJ2-7 TRBV11-2 CASSLNRDPASYEQYF TGTGCCAGCAGCCTGAACCGGGATCCTGCCTCCTACGAGCAGTACTTC
few NA TRBJ2-2 TRBV27 CASSPPPTGELFF TGTGCCAGCAGCCCTCCTCCCACCGGGGAGCTGTTTTTT
NA NA TRBJ2-1 TRBV20-1 CSAKTGRRTTHNEQFF TGCAGTGCAAAGACAGGACGTCGAACGACCCACAATGAGCAGTTCTTC
few TRBD1 TRBJ2-7 TRBV6-6 CASTRDSLGYEQYF TGTGCCAGCACCCGGGACAGCCTAGGCTACGAGCAGTACTTC
NA TRBD1 TRBJ2-5 TRBV6-5 CASSPQTGALHEEQYF TGTGCCAGCAGTCCTCAAACAGGGGCCCTACACGAGGAGCAGTACTTC
few NA TRBJ2-3 TRBV20-1 CSARAPKQGTQYF TGCAGTGCTCGGGCCCCTAAGCAGGGTACGCAGTATTTT
NA TRBD2 TRBJ2-1 TRBV3-1 CASSHPGTSVGERFF TGTGCCAGCAGCCACCCCGGGACTAGCGTTGGGGAGCGGTTCTTC
NA NA TRBJ2-7 TRBV20-1 CSGRVVPIYEQYF TGCAGTGGCCGGGTCGTCCCAATCTACGAGCAGTACTTC
few NA TRBJ2-7 TRBV5-5 CASSPGMSLYEQYF TGTGCCAGCAGCCCAGGGATGTCGCTCTACGAGCAGTACTTC
few TRBD1 TRBJ1-1 TRBV29-1 CSVDGQGATEAFF TGCAGCGTCGATGGACAGGGGGCGACTGAAGCTTTCTTT
few TRBD2 TRBJ2-7 TRBV4-2 CASSQASGATYEQYF TGTGCCAGCAGCCAAGCCAGCGGGGCCACCTACGAGCAGTACTTC
few NA TRBJ1-2 TRBV14 CASSQAGSRYGYTF TGTGCCAGCAGCCAAGCGGGCAGCCGCTATGGTTACACCTTC
few TRBD2 TRBJ2-1 TRBV27 CASSWGTSGSRNNEQFF TGTGCCAGCAGTTGGGGGACTAGCGGGAGTCGTAACAATGAGCAGTTCTTC
NA TRBD2 TRBJ2-5 TRBV20-1 CSASGLAVKETQYF TGCAGTGCTAGCGGACTAGCTGTGAAAGAGACCCAGTACTTC
many TRBD2 TRBJ2-3 TRBV12-3/TRBV12-4 CASSPGLALGTDTQYF TGTGCCAGCAGTCCGGGACTAGCGTTGGGGACAGATACGCAGTATTTT
NA NA TRBJ2-3 TRBV7-2 CASSIQKTDTQYF TGTGCCAGCAGCATACAAAAGACAGATACGCAGTATTTT
few TRBD1 TRBJ2-2 TRBV24-1 CATSGTGQGSTGELFF TGTGCCACCAGTGGGACGGGACAGGGGTCCACCGGGGAGCTGTTTTTT
NA NA TRBJ2-1 TRBV15 CATSRDGILSYNEQFF TGTGCCACCAGCAGAGATGGTATTCTTTCCTACAATGAGCAGTTCTTC
many NA TRBJ2-3 TRBV20-1 CSARGLTDTQYF TGCAGTGCTAGAGGTCTCACAGATACGCAGTATTTT
NA TRBD1 TRBJ2-5 TRBV6-1 CASSERRQGATWETQYF TGTGCCAGCAGCGAGCGGCGACAGGGGGCGACGTGGGAGACCCAGTACTTC
NA TRBD1 TRBJ2-3 TRBV6-1 CASSAWTGGRNTDTQYF TGTGCCAGCAGTGCCTGGACAGGGGGCAGGAACACAGATACGCAGTATTTT
NA TRBD1 TRBJ2-1 TRBV5-1 CASSHPRDRPYSYNEQFF TGCGCCAGCAGCCACCCCCGGGACAGGCCTTACTCCTACAATGAGCAGTTCTTC
NA NA TRBJ2-3 TRBV27 CASSPQGRVLTDTQYF TGTGCCAGCAGTCCCCAGGGGAGGGTTTTGACAGATACGCAGTATTTT
NA NA TRBJ1-2 TRBV6-1 CASSVLGGGGYTF TGTGCCAGCAGTGTCTTAGGGGGTGGTGGCTACACCTTC
NA TRBD2 TRBJ2-3 TRBV2 CASSEERGGVDTQYF TGTGCCAGCAGTGAAGAGCGGGGGGGCGTAGATACGCAGTATTTT
few NA TRBJ2-4 TRBV27 CASSSSSALNIQYF TGTGCCAGCAGCTCGTCTAGCGCGTTAAACATTCAGTACTTC
few TRBD1 TRBJ2-7 TRBV20-1 CSARTGTEPSYEQYF TGCAGTGCTAGGACCGGGACAGAGCCTTCATACGAGCAGTACTTC
NA TRBD1 TRBJ2-5 TRBV5-1 CASSLGRKQGQNYERYF TGCGCCAGCAGCTTGGGCAGAAAACAGGGACAGAACTACGAGCGGTACTTC
NA TRBD1 TRBJ1-3 TRBV27 CASSEAVRDRYF TGTGCCAGCAGTGAAGCAGTCCGGGACAGATATTTT
NA NA TRBJ2-5 TRBV5-1 CASSLGSSVVETQYF TGCGCCAGCAGCTTGGGCTCTAGCGTGGTGGAGACCCAGTACTTC
NA NA TRBJ2-1 TRBV29-1 CSVAALENQRRPNEQFF TGCAGCGTTGCGGCCCTCGAAAACCAGCGGAGGCCGAATGAGCAGTTCTTC
NA NA TRBJ1-5 TRBV6-6 CASNIGQGGNQPQHF TGTGCCAGCAACATTGGTCAGGGCGGCAATCAGCCCCAGCATTTT
few TRBD1 TRBJ1-2 TRBV28 CASSITRQGFGGYTF TGTGCCAGCAGTATCACTCGACAGGGTTTTGGGGGCTACACCTTC
few TRBD2 TRBJ2-5 TRBV7-9 CASSPPTSGRALSKETQYF TGTGCCAGCAGCCCACCGACTAGCGGGAGGGCCTTATCCAAAGAGACCCAGTACTTC
NA NA TRBJ2-7 TRBV27 CASSLTRETYEQYF TGTGCCAGCAGCTTGACACGGGAAACCTACGAGCAGTACTTC
NA NA TRBJ2-3 TRBV12-3/TRBV12-4 CASSLGKTDAQYF TGTGCCAGCAGTTTAGGGAAGACAGATGCGCAGTATTTT
once NA TRBJ2-7 TRBV3-1 CASSQDKNEQYF TGTGCCAGCAGCCAAGATAAGAACGAGCAGTACTTC